These 6 T cell receptor beta chains came from one sample sequenced in a study of blood T cell repertoires in COVID-19. The protocol was immunoSEQ multiplex PCR, while the TCRdb copy is restricted to in-frame clones and leaves out a portion. Among about 290,000 clones, roughly 85% were seen once, and the ten largest hold around 3%. Sequenced material: peripheral blood. Receptors originate from a woman in her 30s with active or convalescent COVID-19.

This rearrangement joins TRBV10-3 to TRBJ1-2; possible D gene TRBD1, 5 bases. The CDR3 has 14 amino acids. Trimming pared 6 bases from V and 2 bases from J, leaving 13 bases between. Germline V gene sequence: CDR1 ENHRY, CDR2 SYGVKD. The CDR3 protein is CAIRGEGQNYGYTF. The CDR3 DNA sequence: TGTGCCATCAGGGGGGAGGGGCAGAACTATGGCTACACCTTC.

This clone was recorded a few times. This chain uses TRBV7-2 with TRBJ1-1, with D perhaps TRBD1 (5 bases). Between the trimmed V and J ends, which lost 5 bases and 7 bases, there was a span of 29 bases. The CDR3 totals 18 residues. Germline V gives CDR1 SGHTA, CDR2 FQGNSA. The CDR3 reads CASSPKEGRRGDVIEAFF. Written as DNA, the CDR3 is TGTGCCAGCAGCCCCAAAGAAGGGAGGAGAGGGGATGTGATTGAAGCTTTCTTT.

This CDR3 is CASSAGQTGRGEKLFF. The CDR3 DNA sequence: TGTGCCAGCAGCGCCGGACAGACGGGCAGGGGTGAAAAACTGTTTTTT. The V call is TRBV11-2, the J call TRBJ1-4; weak D call: TRBD1 (6 bases). With 5 bases removed from V and 7 bases from J, the gap between germline ends came to 20 bases. The CDR3 contains 16 residues. The V gene's germline CDR1 is SGHAT and CDR2 FQNNGV.

The genes are TRBV28 and TRBJ2-7, with D possibly matching TRBD2 (8 bases). Germline V gene sequence: CDR1 MDHEN, CDR2 SYDVKM. The V end lost 7 bases, the J end lost 3 bases, and 16 bases lay between the germline ends. This CDR3 contains 14 residues. The CDR3 nucleotides read TGTGCCAGCACCGGGGGGGACAGTCTCTACGAGCAGTACTTC. Amino acids: CASTGGDSLYEQYF.

The gene calls are TRBV5-3 and TRBJ1-2; TRBD1 is a possible D gene (6 bases). TRBV5-3 is flagged as an ORF with uncertain function. CDR3 length: 14 amino acids. V was cut by 4 bases and J by 4 bases, with 14 bases left in between. CDR3 coding DNA: TGTGCCAGAAGCCCAAACAGGGATGGCTATGGCTACACCTTC. The encoded protein is CARSPNRDGYGYTF.

The chain links TRBV30 to TRBJ1-1; D unresolved. The CDR3 has 14 residues. CDR1 is GTSNPN and CDR2 is SVGIG in the germline V gene (reference sequence). V lost 0 bases and J lost 5, with 13 bases in between. The CDR3: CAWSVLAQVTEAFF. DNA for the CDR3: TGTGCCTGGAGTGTACTCGCCCAGGTAACTGAAGCTTTCTTT.